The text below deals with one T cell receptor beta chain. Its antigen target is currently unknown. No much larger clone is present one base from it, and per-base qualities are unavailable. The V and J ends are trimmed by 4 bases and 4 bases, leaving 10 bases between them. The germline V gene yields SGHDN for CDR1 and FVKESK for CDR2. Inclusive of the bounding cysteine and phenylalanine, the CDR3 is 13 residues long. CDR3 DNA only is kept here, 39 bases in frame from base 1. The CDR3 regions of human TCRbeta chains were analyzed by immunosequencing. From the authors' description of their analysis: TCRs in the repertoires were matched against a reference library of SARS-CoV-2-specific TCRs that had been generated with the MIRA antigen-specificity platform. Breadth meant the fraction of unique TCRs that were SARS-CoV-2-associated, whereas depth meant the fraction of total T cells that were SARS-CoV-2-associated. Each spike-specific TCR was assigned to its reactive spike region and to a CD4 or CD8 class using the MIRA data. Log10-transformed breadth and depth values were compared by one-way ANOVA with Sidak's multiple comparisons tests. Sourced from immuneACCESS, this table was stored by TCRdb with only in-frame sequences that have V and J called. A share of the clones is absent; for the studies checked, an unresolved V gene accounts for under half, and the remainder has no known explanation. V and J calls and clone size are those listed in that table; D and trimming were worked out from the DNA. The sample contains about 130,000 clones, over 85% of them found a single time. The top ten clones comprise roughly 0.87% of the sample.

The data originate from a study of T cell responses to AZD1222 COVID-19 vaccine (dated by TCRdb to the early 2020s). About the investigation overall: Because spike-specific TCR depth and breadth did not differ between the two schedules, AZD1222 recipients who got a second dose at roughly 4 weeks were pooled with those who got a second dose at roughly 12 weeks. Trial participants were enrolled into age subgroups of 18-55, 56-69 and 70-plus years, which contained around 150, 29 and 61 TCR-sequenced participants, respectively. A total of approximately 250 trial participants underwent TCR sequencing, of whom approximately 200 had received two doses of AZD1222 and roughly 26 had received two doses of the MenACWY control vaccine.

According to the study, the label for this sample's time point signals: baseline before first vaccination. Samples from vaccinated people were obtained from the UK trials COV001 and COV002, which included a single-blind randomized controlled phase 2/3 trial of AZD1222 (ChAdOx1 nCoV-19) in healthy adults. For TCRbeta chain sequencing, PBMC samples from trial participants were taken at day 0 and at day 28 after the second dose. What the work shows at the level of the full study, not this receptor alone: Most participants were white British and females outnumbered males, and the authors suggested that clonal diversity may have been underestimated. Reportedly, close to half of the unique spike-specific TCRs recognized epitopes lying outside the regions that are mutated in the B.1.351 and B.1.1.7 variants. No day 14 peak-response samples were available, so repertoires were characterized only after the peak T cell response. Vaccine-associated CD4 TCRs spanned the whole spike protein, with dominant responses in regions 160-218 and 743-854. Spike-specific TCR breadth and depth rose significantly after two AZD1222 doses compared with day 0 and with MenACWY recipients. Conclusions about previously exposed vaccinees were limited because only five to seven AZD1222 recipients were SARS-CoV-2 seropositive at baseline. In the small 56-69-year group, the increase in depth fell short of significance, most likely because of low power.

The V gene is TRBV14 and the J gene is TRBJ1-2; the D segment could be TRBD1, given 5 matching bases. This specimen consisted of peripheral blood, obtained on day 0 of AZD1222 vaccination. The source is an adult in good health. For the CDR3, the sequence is CASSLGVIYGYTF. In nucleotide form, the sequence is TGTGCCAGCAGCCTGGGGGTAATCTATGGCTACACCTTC.